The clone carrying this TCR beta chain was detected a few times. As yet, its antigen is unknown. This specimen comes from a study of T cells after yellow fever vaccination. General study results and limits: It was a small share of clonotypes that appeared in both CD4 and CD8 compartments. Weaker overall, the secondary response nonetheless peaked faster (day 5 versus 15).

Production of TCR cDNA was by 5'RACE template switching, which also added a universal primer site and UMIs. Via MiXCR, TCRdb re-called the 5' RACE reads, giving one row per CDR3 protein. The table has some 550,000 distinct CDR3 sequences, over 15% seen once; the top ten hold roughly an eighth. This sample comprised PBMCs, obtained 15 days after the yellow fever booster vaccination. This sequence originates from a man aged 25 to 40 who received the YFV17D yellow fever vaccine.

CDR3 amino acids: CASSQVVGGEDGNTIYF. The CDR3 DNA follows: TGCGCCAGCAGCCAAGTAGTCGGGGGAGAAGATGGAAACACCATATATTTT. The chain combines TRBV4-3 with TRBJ1-3; D is perhaps TRBD1 (5 bases). The CDR3 runs 17 residues. Trimming stripped 1 base from V and 3 bases from J, with 16 bases between. Germline V gives CDR1 LGHNA, CDR2 YSLEER.